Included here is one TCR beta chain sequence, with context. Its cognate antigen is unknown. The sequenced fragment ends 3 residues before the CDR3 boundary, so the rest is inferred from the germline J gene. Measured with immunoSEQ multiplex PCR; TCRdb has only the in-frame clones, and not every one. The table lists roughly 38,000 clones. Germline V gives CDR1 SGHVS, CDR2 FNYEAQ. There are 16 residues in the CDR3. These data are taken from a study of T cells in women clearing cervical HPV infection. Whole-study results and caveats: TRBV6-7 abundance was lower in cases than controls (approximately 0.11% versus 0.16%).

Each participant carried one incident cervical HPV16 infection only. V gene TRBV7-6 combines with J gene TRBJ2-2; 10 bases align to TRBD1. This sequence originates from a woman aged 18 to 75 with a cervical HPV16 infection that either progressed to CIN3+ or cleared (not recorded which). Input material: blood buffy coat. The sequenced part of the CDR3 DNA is TGTGCCAGCAGCCTGGACAGGGGGATAACTAATGAAAAG. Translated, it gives CASSLDRGITNEK. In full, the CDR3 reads CASSLDRGITNEKLFF.